These 10 T cell receptor beta chains were sequenced from one sample in a study of identical twins. TCRdb reprocessed the 5' RACE reads via MiXCR and lists one record per CDR3 protein. The sample gives 1.5 million to 2 million distinct CDR3 sequences, about 32% of which show up once; approximately 0.25% is in the top ten. Input material: cord blood. The receptor source for this set is a newborn girl in good health.

Worth noting for this clonotype: Possible read error: a much larger clone is one base away. This chain links TRBV5-1 with TRBJ2-1; TRBD2 matches 7 bases. Germline values: CDR1 SGHRS, CDR2 YFSETQ. Trimming removed 5 bases from V and 4 bases from J; junction bases left unmatched: 9. The length of the CDR3 is 15 residues. The DNA of the CDR3 is TGCGCCAGCAGTAGACCAGCGGGGCAGTACAATGAGCAGTTCTTC. This sequence encodes CASSRPAGQYNEQFF.

The rearrangement uses TRBV14 and TRBJ2-7, with D tentatively TRBD1 (5 bases). The V gene's germline CDR1 is SGHDN and CDR2 FVKESK. V dropped 1 base and J dropped 1 base, with 14 bases sitting between them. The CDR3 contains 16 residues. The CDR3 is CASSQGFGAASYEQYF. DNA of the CDR3: TGTGCCAGCAGCCAAGGGTTTGGGGCAGCTTCCTACGAGCAGTACTTC.

On this clonotype itself: An end of the junction does not agree with germline; a read error may underlie this. V usage is TRBV5-6 and J usage is TRBJ1-1, with D maybe TRBD1 (6 bases). Germline CDR1 SGHDT, CDR2 YYEEEE. The CDR3 consists of 13 residues. CDR3 DNA: TGTGTCAGCAGCTTGGCAGGGGACACTGAAGCTTTCTTT. Residues: CVSSLAGDTEAFF.

This clonotype was detected a few times. This sequence joins TRBV21-1 and TRBJ2-3; the table's D call of TRBD1 was not tested on the DNA. TRBV21-1 is marked as a pseudogene. This CDR3 is built from 14 residues. Written as DNA, the CDR3 is TGTGCCAGCAGCAAAGGGACAGGGACAGATACGCAGTATTTT. Its protein product is CASSKGTGTDTQYF.

The chain employs TRBV12-3 or TRBV12-4 and TRBJ2-4, with TRBD2 identical over 12 bases. The J call may be mistaken, given a closer DNA end match to TRBJ2-7. This CDR3 region has 15 residues. The CDR3 protein is CASSWTSGASHEQYF. CDR3 sequence (DNA): TGTGCCAGCAGTTGGACTAGCGGGGCATCCCACGAGCAGTACTTC.

This clonotype occurred many times. The chain is built from TRBV11-2 and TRBJ1-2, with D maybe TRBD1 (6 bases). Germline V gene data show CDR1 as SGHAT and CDR2 as FQNNGV. V lost 0 bases and J 0 bases, leaving 8 bases between the germline ends. CDR3 size: 15 residues. Here the CDR3 DNA reads TGTGCCAGCAGCTTAGAAGGGGGGACTAACTATGGCTACACCTTC. Its protein product is CASSLEGGTNYGYTF.

This clonotype was found a few times. The J gene is TRBJ2-3, the V gene TRBV13, with unresolved D. Germline CDR1 reads PRHDT; CDR2 reads FYEKMQ (reference sequence). The CDR3 runs to 14 residues. V was cut by 5 bases and J by 6 bases, with 15 bases left in between. The CDR3 DNA reads as TGTGCCAGCAGCCCCCGGGTCCGAAGGGATACGCAGTATTTT. Translating it yields CASSPRVRRDTQYF.

J is TRBJ2-1 and V is TRBV14; D not resolved. This CDR3 comprises 13 residues. CDR1 SGHDN and CDR2 FVKESK come from the germline V gene. V was trimmed by 1 base and J by 8 bases, leaving 9 bases between them. The CDR3 spells CASSQGLGDEQFF. The CDR3 coding sequence is TGTGCCAGCAGCCAAGGGCTAGGCGATGAGCAGTTCTTC.

The rearrangement uses TRBV9 and TRBJ2-1; 9 positions agree with TRBD2. Germline loops: CDR1 SGDLS, CDR2 YYNGEE. The CDR3 sequence is 15 residues long. After removal of 0 bases from V and 6 bases from J, the junction contained 4 bases not matched to a gene. CDR3 DNA sequence: TGTGCCAGCAGCGTAGCAGCGGGGGGCACCAATGAGCAGTTCTTC. Protein sequence: CASSVAAGGTNEQFF.

The chain links TRBV29-1 to TRBJ2-1; D is unresolved. The J call may be in error: the DNA end matches TRBJ2-7 better. The CDR3 is 13 residues long. Germline assignment: CDR1 SQVTM and CDR2 ANQGSEA. CDR3 coding DNA: TGCAGCGTTGATCGGCAGTCCTACAATGAGCAGTACTTC. It yields the protein CSVDRQSYNEQYF.